This record covers a single T cell receptor beta chain. Per germline, CDR1 ENHRY and CDR2 SYGVKD. CDR3 length: 17 amino acids. V gave up 0 bases and J gave up 1 base; unmatched junction bases: 3. This table comes from immunoSEQ multiplex PCR, and its TCRdb copy is limited to in-frame clones, with some not included. Of about 98,000 clones listed, 87% are singletons. The data stem from a study of OX40 agonist ivuxolimab in advanced cancers. The TCR was taken from an adult with an advanced solid tumor such as melanoma, head and neck, liver or kidney cancer. This sample comprised CD4+ or CD8+ T cells sorted from blood, obtained in a trial of the OX40 agonist ivuxolimab. The chain joins TRBV10-3 to TRBJ2-4; 10 bases line up with TRBD2. Written as DNA, the CDR3 is TGTGCCATCAGTGAGTCAAGCGGGGGGGCGGCCAAAAACATTCAGTACTTC. As protein: CAISESSGGAAKNIQYF.